The source of this T cell receptor beta chain is a study of control samples from healthy donors and cancer patients. The V end lost 2 bases, the J end lost 0 bases, and 6 bases lay between the germline ends. The germline gives CDR1 SGHRS, CDR2 YFSETQ. This CDR3 has 14 residues. This table comes from immunoSEQ multiplex PCR, and its TCRdb copy is limited to in-frame clones, with some not included. Found here are approximately 150,000 clones, nearly 96% of them singletons; the top ten hold under 1.2%. Turning to this clone: The same CDR3 can be traced to other DNA sequences in this sample.

This chain uses TRBV5-1 with TRBJ2-1; TRBD2 might be the D (5 bases). This clonotype was obtained from a woman in her 30s in good health. Sample: blood. The CDR3 loop reads CASSLGGSYNEQFF. The CDR3, as DNA: TGCGCCAGCAGCTTAGGAGGCTCCTACAATGAGCAGTTCTTC. Looking up the rest from reference TRBV5-1 and TRBJ2-1 gives the full variable domain: KAGVTQTPRYLIKTRGQQVTLSCSPISGHRSVSWYQQTPGQGLQFLFEYFSETQRNKGNFPGRFSGRQFSNSRSEMNVSTLELGDSALYLCASSLGGSYNEQFFGPGTRLTVL.